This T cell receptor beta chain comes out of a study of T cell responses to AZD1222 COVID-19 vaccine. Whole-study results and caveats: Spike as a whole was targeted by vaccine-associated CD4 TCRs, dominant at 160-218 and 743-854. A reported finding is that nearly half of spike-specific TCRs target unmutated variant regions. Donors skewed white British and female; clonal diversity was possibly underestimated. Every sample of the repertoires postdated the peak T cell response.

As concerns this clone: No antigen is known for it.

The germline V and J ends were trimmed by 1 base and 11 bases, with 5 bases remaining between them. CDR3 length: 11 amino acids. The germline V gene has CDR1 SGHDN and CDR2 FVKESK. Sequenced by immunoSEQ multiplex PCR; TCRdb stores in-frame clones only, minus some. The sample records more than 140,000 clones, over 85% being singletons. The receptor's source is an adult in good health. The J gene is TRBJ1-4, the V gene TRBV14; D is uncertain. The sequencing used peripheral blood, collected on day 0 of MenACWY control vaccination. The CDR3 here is CASSQVGKLFF. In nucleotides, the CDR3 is TGTGCCAGCAGCCAAGTGGGGAAACTGTTTTTT. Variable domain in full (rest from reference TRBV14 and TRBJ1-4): EAGVTQFPSHSVIEKGQTVTLRCDPISGHDNLYWYRRVMGKEIKFLLHFVKESKQDESGMPNNRFLAERTGGTYSTLKVQPAELEDSGVYFCASSQVGKLFFGSGTQLSVL.